Sequencing of this T cell receptor beta chain was carried out in a study of Graves' ophthalmopathy and Graves' hyperthyroidism. This clonotype was seen at least ten times. RNA transcripts were the template, and TCR beta CDR3 regions were amplified from them. Following a first-round RT-PCR that used HTBI primers, a second-round multiplex PCR was carried out. TCRdb reanalysed the multiplex PCR reads using MiXCR and keeps one entry per CDR3 protein. The sample records roughly 1.1 million distinct CDR3 sequences, roughly two fifths being singletons. CDR1 MNHNY and CDR2 SVGAGI come from the germline V gene (reference sequence). Trimming removed 7 bases at V and 1 base at J, with 10 bases between. This CDR3 comprises 13 residues.

The rearrangement uses TRBV6-6 and TRBJ1-1, with D possibly TRBD1 on 6 matching bases. Material: peripheral blood or thyroid tissue (not recorded which). The clonotype originates from an adult man with Graves' hyperthyroidism. The CDR3 sequence: CASTRQENTEAFF. CDR3 DNA: TGTGCCAGCACACGACAGGAGAACACTGAAGCTTTCTTT.